A selection of T cell receptor beta chains follows, all from one sample in a study of blood T cells in healthy people across ages. TCRdb processed the 5' RACE reads anew with MiXCR; each CDR3 protein has one entry. Of about 1.8 million distinct CDR3 sequences listed, about 49% were seen once; the top ten hold over 2%. The source material was blood. Receptors were obtained from a woman in her forties in good health. CDR3s include the opening cysteine and the closing phenylalanine or tryptophan. A D gene is named only where the DNA matches it firmly. Not all rows give a size; the values are once, few, many and, for expanded clones, a class.

v_gene	abundance	j_gene	d_gene	CDR3aa	CDR3nt
TRBV27	NA	TRBJ1-1	NA	CASSFSSDTEAFF	TGTGCCAGCAGTTTTAGCTCTGACACTGAAGCTTTCTTT
TRBV9	few	TRBJ2-7	NA	CASSPGPAGTYEQYF	TGTGCCAGCAGCCCGGGCCCGGCAGGGACCTACGAGCAGTACTTC
TRBV24-1	few	TRBJ2-5	NA	CATSDSRGRETQYF	TGTGCCACCAGTGATTCTCGGGGAAGGGAGACCCAGTACTTC
TRBV5-1	few	TRBJ2-3	TRBD2	CASSLAGGKDTQYF	TGCGCCAGCAGCTTAGCGGGGGGGAAAGATACGCAGTATTTT
TRBV20-1	few	TRBJ2-3	NA	CSARRLVQADTQYF	TGCAGTGCTAGGCGGCTAGTTCAAGCAGATACGCAGTATTTT
TRBV6-5	NA	TRBJ2-7	TRBD1	CATQGQGGEQYF	TGTGCCACACAGGGACAGGGCGGCGAGCAGTACTTC
TRBV7-3	NA	TRBJ2-5	TRBD2	CASSPRTSGGRNEQYF	TGTGCCAGCAGCCCCAGGACTAGCGGGGGTAGAAATGAGCAGTACTTC
TRBV19	few	TRBJ2-5	NA	CASSISGGNRFNEQYF	TGTGCCAGTAGTATTTCGGGCGGCAATCGGTTCAATGAGCAGTACTTC
TRBV7-2	NA	TRBJ1-1	TRBD1	CASSLAASTGGRGTEAFF	TGTGCCAGCAGCTTAGCGGCATCGACAGGGGGAAGAGGGACTGAAGCTTTCTTT
TRBV6-5	NA	TRBJ2-1	TRBD1	CASSYSPGQGGEQFF	TGTGCCAGCAGTTACTCTCCCGGACAGGGTGGTGAGCAGTTCTTC
TRBV27	NA	TRBJ1-1	NA	CASSNDKRMNTEAFF	TGTGCCAGCAGCAATGATAAAAGGATGAACACTGAAGCTTTCTTT
TRBV6-5	NA	TRBJ2-3	NA	CASSYSPRLVPSTDTQYF	TGTGCCAGCAGTTACTCGCCCCGACTAGTTCCCAGCACAGATACGCAGTATTTT
TRBV10-3	NA	TRBJ2-3	TRBD2	CAISESMAGGRSTDTQYF	TGTGCCATCAGTGAGTCGATGGCGGGGGGGAGGAGCACAGATACGCAGTATTTT
TRBV6-5	NA	TRBJ2-1	NA	CASSYSQDSNEQFF	TGTGCCAGCAGTTATTCACAGGACTCCAATGAGCAGTTCTTC
TRBV5-1	NA	TRBJ2-6	NA	CASSSDGPSGANVLTF	TGCGCCAGCAGCTCCGACGGACCCTCTGGGGCCAACGTCCTGACTTTC
TRBV20-1	NA	TRBJ2-3	NA	CSAREPGDPLTDTQYF	TGCAGTGCTAGAGAGCCGGGGGACCCACTCACAGATACGCAGTATTTT
TRBV7-3	NA	TRBJ2-3	TRBD2	CASSPSGAAGGQYF	TGTGCCAGCAGCCCTTCGGGGGCAGCGGGGGGGCAGTATTTT
TRBV4-2	NA	TRBJ2-7	NA	CASSQPQGQGFNEQYF	TGTGCCAGCAGCCAACCTCAAGGGCAGGGTTTCAATGAGCAGTACTTC
TRBV5-1	NA	TRBJ2-5	TRBD2	CASNPGLAGQETQYF	TGCGCCAGCAACCCGGGACTAGCGGGACAAGAGACCCAGTACTTC
TRBV5-1	NA	TRBJ2-3	NA	CASSLGGFQGTDTQYF	TGCGCCAGCAGCTTGGGGGGGTTTCAAGGCACAGATACGCAGTATTTT
TRBV20-1	NA	TRBJ2-4	TRBD2	CSAGSGLVAKNIQYF	TGCAGTGCTGGATCGGGACTAGTCGCCAAAAACATTCAGTACTTC
TRBV3-1	few	TRBJ1-2	NA	CASSLSQEYGYTF	TGTGCCAGCAGCCTCTCGCAGGAGTATGGCTACACCTTC
TRBV11-2	few	TRBJ2-5	NA	CASSSLREQYF	TGTGCCAGCAGCTCCCTGAGGGAGCAGTACTTC
TRBV2	NA	TRBJ2-4	NA	CASSGESKNIQYF	TGTGCCAGCAGTGGGGAGTCCAAAAACATTCAGTACTTC
TRBV24-1	NA	TRBJ2-3	NA	CATSDPRDGLFADTQYF	TGTGCCACCAGTGATCCCCGGGACGGACTCTTCGCAGATACGCAGTATTTT
TRBV28	NA	TRBJ2-7	NA	CASSLYGEQGYEQYF	TGTGCCAGCAGTTTATATGGGGAACAAGGATACGAGCAGTACTTC
TRBV18	once	TRBJ2-1	TRBD1	CASSHKDRALNEQFF	TGTGCCAGCTCACACAAGGACAGGGCCCTTAATGAGCAGTTCTTC
TRBV12-3/TRBV12-4	many	TRBJ1-2	NA	CASSFQGYGYTF	TGTGCCAGCAGTTTTCAGGGGTATGGCTACACCTTC
TRBV12-3/TRBV12-4	few	TRBJ2-7	NA	CATSSSYEQYF	TGTGCCACCTCGAGCTCCTACGAGCAGTACTTC
TRBV4-3	NA	TRBJ2-1	NA	CASSPSGRAGNEQFF	TGCGCCAGCAGCCCATCCGGCAGGGCGGGGAATGAGCAGTTCTTC
TRBV20-1	NA	TRBJ2-7	NA	CSARRDIMIEQYF	TGCAGTGCTAGAAGGGACATAATGATCGAGCAGTACTTC
TRBV4-1	NA	TRBJ2-5	TRBD1	CASSRTRDRPKETQYF	TGCGCCAGCAGCCGCACCCGGGACAGACCAAAAGAGACCCAGTACTTC
TRBV12-3/TRBV12-4	many	TRBJ2-5	NA	CASSLGDSGETQYF	TGTGCCAGCAGCCTCGGAGACAGCGGAGAGACCCAGTACTTC
TRBV20-1	few	TRBJ2-5	NA	CSASSGAGGAQYF	TGCAGTGCTAGCTCGGGGGCGGGTGGAGCCCAGTACTTC
TRBV23-1	NA	TRBJ2-7	TRBD2	CASSHAGGRDSYEQYF	TGCGCCAGCAGTCATGCGGGGGGCAGGGACTCCTACGAGCAGTACTTC
TRBV6-6	NA	TRBJ2-3	NA	CASSYSIARDTPDTQYF	TGTGCCAGCAGTTACTCGATTGCGCGGGACACCCCAGATACGCAGTATTTT
TRBV24-1	NA	TRBJ2-1	NA	CATSGTEGAYNEQFF	TGTGCCACCAGTGGAACAGAGGGGGCCTACAATGAGCAGTTCTTC
TRBV12-3/TRBV12-4	NA	TRBJ2-7	NA	CASSLKGGGREQYF	TGTGCCAGCAGTTTAAAGGGGGGAGGGAGGGAGCAGTACTTC
TRBV24-1	NA	TRBJ2-2	NA	CATSGGQRNTGELFF	TGTGCCACCAGTGGAGGACAGCGTAACACCGGGGAGCTGTTTTTT
TRBV7-6	NA	TRBJ2-1	NA	CASSLQGVGGQFF	TGTGCCAGCAGCTTACAAGGTGTGGGGGGGCAGTTCTTC